This T cell receptor beta chain was captured in a study of T cell responses to AZD1222 COVID-19 vaccine. Study outcomes and limitations: Among those given AZD1222, only six were seropositive at baseline.

Details on this clone: Its antigen is unknown.

Sequenced by immunoSEQ multiplex PCR; TCRdb stores in-frame clones only, minus some. The data hold approximately 120,000 clones, with 80% to 90% observed a single time. The sequence was obtained from an adult in good health. The sample consisted of peripheral blood, taken on day 0 of AZD1222 vaccination.

CDR3 in amino acids: CASSGLAGVIHEQFF. Here the CDR3 DNA reads TGTGCCAGCAGTGGGCTAGCGGGAGTGATCCATGAGCAGTTCTTC. J is TRBJ2-1 and V is TRBV6-2 or TRBV6-3; 10 bases align to TRBD2. CDR3 length: 15 residues. Germline V gives CDR1 MNHEY, CDR2 SVGEGT. Trimming removed 5 bases from V and 8 bases from J; junction bases left unmatched: 9.